The 17 T cell receptor beta chains below come from one sample, sequenced in a study of OX40 agonist ivuxolimab in advanced cancers. The receptor library was made with the immunoSEQ multiplex PCR assay. Sourced from immuneACCESS, this table was stored by TCRdb with only in-frame sequences that have V and J called. A share of the clones is absent; for the studies checked, an unresolved V gene accounts for under half, and the remainder has no known explanation. Here the sample has about 96,000 clones; approximately 84% occur a single time. The ten top clones hold around 5.8% of the sample. This specimen was CD4+ or CD8+ T cells sorted from blood, taken in a trial of the OX40 agonist ivuxolimab. All receptors come from an adult with an advanced solid tumor such as melanoma, head and neck, liver or kidney cancer.

This clone has a single count. J is TRBJ1-5 and V is TRBV5-8; D gene unclear. The CDR3 length is 15 residues. Trimming removed 4 bases at V and 7 bases at J, with 18 bases between. Germline V gene data show CDR1 as SGHTS and CDR2 as YDEGEE. CDR3 amino acids: CASSRGTMVRQPQHF. CDR3 DNA sequence: TGTGCCAGCAGCCGGGGTACGATGGTGCGACAGCCCCAGCATTTT.

The chain is built from TRBV23-1 and TRBJ2-7, with 9 nucleotides matching TRBD1. TRBV23-1 is designated an ORF whose function remains uncertain. The V and J ends lost 4 bases and 4 bases, in that order; junction bases with no gene match: 8. CDR3 length: 15 amino acids. The DNA for the CDR3 is TGCGCCAGCAGTCTTACACCGGGACAGGGATACGAGCAGTACTTC. Translation: CASSLTPGQGYEQYF.

CDR3 in DNA: TGCGCCAGCAGCCAAGAGGCGGGCAGAGATACGCAGTATTTT. Protein product: CASSQEAGRDTQYF. The chain joins TRBV4-1 to TRBJ2-3; TRBD2 is a possible D gene (5 bases). Between the trimmed V and J ends, which lost 0 bases and 5 bases, there was a span of 9 bases. Germline-derived CDR1 and CDR2 are MGHRA and YSYEKL. The CDR3 spans 14 residues.

This clone appeared once. The gene calls are TRBV27 and TRBJ1-5; D perhaps matches TRBD1 (6 bases). The CDR3 runs 15 residues. V shed 5 bases and J shed 2 bases, with 13 bases lying between them. Per the germline V gene, CDR1 is MNHEY and CDR2 is SMNVEV (reference sequence). CDR3 bases: TGTGCCAGCAGTCCTGGGGGGCACGGCAATCAGCCCCAGCATTTT. Amino acids: CASSPGGHGNQPQHF.

This chain uses TRBV2 with TRBJ2-7, with a tentative D call TRBD2 (5 bases). Germline-derived CDR1 and CDR2 are SNHLY and FYNNEI. V was pared by 7 bases and J by 0 bases, with 13 bases between. The CDR3 sequence is 14 residues long. CDR3 nucleotides: TGTGCCAGCAATGCAATCCGGGACTCCTACGAGCAGTACTTC. Its translation is CASNAIRDSYEQYF.

This chain connects TRBV10-3 to TRBJ1-1; D gene ambiguous. The CDR3 runs to 15 residues. The ends were cut back, 0 bases at V and 1 base at J, with 9 bases in the middle. In germline, CDR1 is ENHRY, CDR2 SYGVKD. The CDR3 is CAISESGQRNTEAFF. In DNA form, the CDR3 reads TGTGCCATCAGTGAGTCGGGCCAGAGGAACACTGAAGCTTTCTTT.

The chain recombines TRBV5-1 with TRBJ2-7; TRBD2 agrees at 9 bases. Germline-derived CDR1 and CDR2 are SGHRS and YFSETQ. CDR3 size: 15 residues. V trimming: 0 bases; J trimming: 5 bases; junction bases outside the gene matches: 6. CDR3 in DNA: TGCGCCAGCAGCTTGGGGCGCGGGGGGGCCAACGAGCAGTACTTC. Translating gives CASSLGRGGANEQYF.

The chain uses TRBV5-4 and TRBJ2-2; TRBD1 matches 9 bases. Germline V gene lookup returns CDR1 SGHNT and CDR2 YYREEE (reference sequence). CDR3 length equals 16 residues. With V trimmed by 4 bases and J by 6 bases, 10 bases remained unmatched. The CDR3 region is CASSIQGAYRAGELFF. The CDR3 DNA reads TGTGCCAGCAGCATACAGGGGGCGTACAGAGCCGGGGAGCTGTTTTTT.

This sequence joins TRBV2 and TRBJ1-1; D uncertain. The length of the CDR3 is 14 residues. V was cut by 0 bases and J by 1 base, with 6 bases left in between. CDR1 is SNHLY and CDR2 is FYNNEI in the germline V gene. The CDR3 region is CASSEAGQNTEAFF. CDR3 nucleotide sequence: TGTGCCAGCAGTGAAGCGGGTCAGAACACTGAAGCTTTCTTT.

This chain joins TRBV7-2 and TRBJ2-2, with 14 bases lining up with TRBD2. The V and J ends lost 5 bases and 2 bases, in that order; junction bases with no gene match: 7. This CDR3 contains 18 residues. Per the germline V gene, CDR1 is SGHTA and CDR2 is FQGNSA. CDR3 residues: CASSPGTSGGRNTGELFF. CDR3 DNA sequence: TGTGCCAGCAGCCCTGGGACTAGCGGGGGCCGCAACACCGGGGAGCTGTTTTTT. Combining the CDR3 with reference TRBV7-2 and TRBJ2-2 gives the whole variable domain GAGVSQSPSNKVTEKGKDVELRCDPISGHTALYWYRQSLGQGLEFLIYFQGNSAPDKSGLPSDRFSAERTGGSVSTLTIQRTQQEDSAVYLCASSPGTSGGRNTGELFFGEGSRLTVL.

This sequence joins TRBV30 and TRBJ1-4; 7 nucleotides align to TRBD1. Trimming took 5 bases from V and 7 from J; bases not matched to a gene: 7. The CDR3 totals 13 residues. Germline-derived CDR1 and CDR2 are GTSNPN and SVGIG (reference sequence). DNA for the CDR3: TGTGCCTGGGAAAGGGGGCTGGGTGAAAAACTGTTTTTT. It is translated as CAWERGLGEKLFF.

The J gene is TRBJ2-1, the V gene TRBV6-1, with D perhaps TRBD1 (6 bases). The CDR3 loop spans 15 amino acids. CDR1 and CDR2 (germline): MNHNS, SASEGT. V was pared by 3 bases and J by 5 bases, with 14 bases between. CDR3 sequence (DNA): TGTGCCAGCAGTGATTGGGGACACCCAAACAATGAGCAGTTCTTC. Translation: CASSDWGHPNNEQFF.

J is TRBJ2-3 and V is TRBV28; 9 nucleotides align to TRBD2. V gave up 4 bases and J gave up 5 bases; unmatched junction bases: 7. CDR3 size: 15 residues. Germline CDR1 MDHEN, CDR2 SYDVKM. In DNA, the CDR3 is TGTGCCAGCAGTTCCTCTAGCGGGGCCGGAGATACGCAGTATTTT. Protein: CASSSSSGAGDTQYF.

The chain is built from TRBV19 and TRBJ1-5; D may be TRBD1 (6 bases). The germline V and J ends were trimmed by 1 base and 2 bases, with 12 bases remaining between them. CDR1 is LNHDA and CDR2 is SQIVND in the germline V gene (reference sequence). The CDR3 totals 16 residues. The CDR3 DNA follows: TGTGCCAGTAGTATAGCTGGGGCAGGGGGCAATCAGCCCCAGCATTTT. It translates to CASSIAGAGGNQPQHF. The full variable domain, with the rest looked up from reference TRBV19 and TRBJ1-5, is DGGITQSPKYLFRKEGQNVTLSCEQNLNHDAMYWYRQDPGQGLRLIYYSQIVNDFQKGDIAEGYSVSREKKESFPLTVTSAQKNPTAFYLCASSIAGAGGNQPQHFGDGTRLSIL.

The V and J genes are TRBV7-8 and TRBJ1-1, with 7 nucleotides matching TRBD1. The CDR3 has 15 amino acids. V shed 5 bases and J 0 bases; nucleotides not matched to a gene: 6. The germline CDR1 and CDR2 sequences are SGHVS and FQNEAQ. DNA of the CDR3: TGTGCCAGCAGCGCCCGACAGGGACTGAACACTGAAGCTTTCTTT. It translates to CASSARQGLNTEAFF.

This chain links TRBV7-9 with TRBJ2-7; no clear D gene. The CDR3 sequence is 13 residues long. CDR1 and CDR2 from the germline V gene are SEHNR and FQNEAQ (reference sequence). The ends were cut back, 5 bases at V and 5 bases at J, with 13 bases in the middle. CDR3 amino acids: CASSPEDQHEQYF. The CDR3 nucleotides read TGTGCCAGCAGCCCCGAGGACCAGCACGAGCAGTACTTC.

V is TRBV7-3 and J is TRBJ1-6; no reliable D call. The V and J ends lost 2 bases and 3 bases respectively, with 14 bases between them. Germline V lookup: CDR1 SGHTA, CDR2 FQGTGA. This CDR3 is built from 17 residues. This CDR3 reads CASSLGPPGFYNSPLHF. For the CDR3, the DNA is TGTGCCAGCAGCTTAGGCCCCCCGGGGTTCTATAATTCACCCCTCCACTTT.